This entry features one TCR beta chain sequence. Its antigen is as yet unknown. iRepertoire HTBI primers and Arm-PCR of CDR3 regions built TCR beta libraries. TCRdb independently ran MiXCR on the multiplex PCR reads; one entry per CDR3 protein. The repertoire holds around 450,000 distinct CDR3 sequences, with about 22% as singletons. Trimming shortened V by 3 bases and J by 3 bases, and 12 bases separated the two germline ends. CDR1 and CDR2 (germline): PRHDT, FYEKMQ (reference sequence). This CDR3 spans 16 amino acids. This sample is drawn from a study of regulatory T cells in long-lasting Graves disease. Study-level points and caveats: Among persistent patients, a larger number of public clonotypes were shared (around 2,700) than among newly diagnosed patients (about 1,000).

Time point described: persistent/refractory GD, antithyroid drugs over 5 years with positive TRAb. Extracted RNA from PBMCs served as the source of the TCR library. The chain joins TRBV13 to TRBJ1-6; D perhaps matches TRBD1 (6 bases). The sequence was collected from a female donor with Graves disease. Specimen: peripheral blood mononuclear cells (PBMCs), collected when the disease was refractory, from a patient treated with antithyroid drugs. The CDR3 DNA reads TGTGCCAGCAGCTTGACAGGCGGTCTCTATAATTCACCCCTCCACTTT. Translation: CASSLTGGLYNSPLHF.